This entry concerns a single TCR beta chain. Germline CDR1 KGHSH, CDR2 LQKENI. V was pared by 5 bases and J by 1 base, with 8 bases between. CDR3 length: 13 residues. TCRdb keeps only in-frame clones here, not all; method: immunoSEQ multiplex PCR. The table shows over 150,000 clones, with about 90% occurring only once. This entry comes from a study of T cell responses to AZD1222 COVID-19 vaccine. This sequence was found in an adult in good health. Sequences were derived from peripheral blood, sampled on day 0 of MenACWY control vaccination. The chain has TRBV18 and TRBJ1-1, with D possibly matching TRBD1 (5 bases). Here the CDR3 reads CASSEGQNTEAFF. CDR3 DNA: TGTGCCAGCTCAGAAGGACAGAACACTGAAGCTTTCTTT. Using reference TRBV18 and TRBJ1-1 for the parts outside the CDR3, the full variable domain is NAGVMQNPRHLVRRRGQEARLRCSPMKGHSHVYWYRQLPEEGLKFMVYLQKENIIDESGMPKERFSAEFPKEGPSILRIQQVVRGDSAAYFCASSEGQNTEAFFGQGTRLTVV.